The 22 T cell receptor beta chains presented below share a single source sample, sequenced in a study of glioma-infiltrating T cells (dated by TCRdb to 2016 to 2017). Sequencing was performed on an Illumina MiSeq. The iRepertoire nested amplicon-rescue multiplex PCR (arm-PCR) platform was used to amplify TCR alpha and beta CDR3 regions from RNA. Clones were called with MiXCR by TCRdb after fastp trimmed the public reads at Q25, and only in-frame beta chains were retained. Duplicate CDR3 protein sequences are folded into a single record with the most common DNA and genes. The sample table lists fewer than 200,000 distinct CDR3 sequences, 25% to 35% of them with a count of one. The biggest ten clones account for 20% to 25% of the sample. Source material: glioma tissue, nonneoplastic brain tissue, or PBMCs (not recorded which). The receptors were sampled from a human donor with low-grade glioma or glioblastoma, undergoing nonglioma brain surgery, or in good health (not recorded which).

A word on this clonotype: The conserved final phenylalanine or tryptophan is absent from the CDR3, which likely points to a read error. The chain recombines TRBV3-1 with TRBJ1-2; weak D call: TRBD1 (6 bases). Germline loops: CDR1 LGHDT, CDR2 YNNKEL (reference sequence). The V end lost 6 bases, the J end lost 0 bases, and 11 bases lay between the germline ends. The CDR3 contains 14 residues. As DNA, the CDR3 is TGTGCCAGCAGTCAGACAGGATCTAACTATGGCTACACCCTC. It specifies CASSQTGSNYGYTL.

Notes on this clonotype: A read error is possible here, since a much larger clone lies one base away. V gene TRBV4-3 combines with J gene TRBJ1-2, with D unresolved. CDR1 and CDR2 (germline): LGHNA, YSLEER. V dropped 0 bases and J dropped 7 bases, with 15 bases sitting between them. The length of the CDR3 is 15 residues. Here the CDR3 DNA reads TGCGCCAGCAGCCAAGATCAAGGATCACACTGTGGCTACACCTTC. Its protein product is CASSQDQGSHCGYTF.

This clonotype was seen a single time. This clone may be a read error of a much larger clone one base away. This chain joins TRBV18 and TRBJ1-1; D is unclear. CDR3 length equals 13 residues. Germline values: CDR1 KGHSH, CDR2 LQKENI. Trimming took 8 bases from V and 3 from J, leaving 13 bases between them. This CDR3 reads CASPPNRDTEAFF. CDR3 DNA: TGTGCCAGCCCCCCTAACCGAGACACTGAAGCTTTCTTT.

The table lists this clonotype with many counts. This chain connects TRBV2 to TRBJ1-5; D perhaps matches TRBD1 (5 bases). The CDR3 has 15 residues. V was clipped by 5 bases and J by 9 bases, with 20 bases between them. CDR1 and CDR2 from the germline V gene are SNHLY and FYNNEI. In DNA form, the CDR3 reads TGTGCCAGCAGTTACGGGACGCTATCCTACGGGCCCCAGCATTTT. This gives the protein CASSYGTLSYGPQHF.

The CDR3 loop is CSAGVGTSVVNEQFF. In DNA form, the CDR3 reads TGCAGCGCTGGGGTCGGGACTAGTGTTGTGAATGAGCAGTTCTTC. This chain links TRBV29-1 with TRBJ2-1; TRBD2 matches at 8 bases. The CDR3 consists of 15 residues. Trimming cost V 7 bases and J 7 bases; bases outside gene matches: 15. Germline CDR1 SQVTM, CDR2 ANQGSEA.

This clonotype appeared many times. Here the CDR3 reads CASSFFSGITYNEQFF. Written as DNA, the CDR3 is TGTGCCAGCAGCTTTTTTAGCGGGATCACCTACAATGAGCAGTTCTTC. The chain employs TRBV7-8 and TRBJ2-1; 8 bases map to TRBD2. V was clipped by 3 bases and J by 2 bases; unmatched bases: 6. The CDR3 has 16 amino acids. Germline V gene data show CDR1 as SGHVS and CDR2 as FQNEAQ.

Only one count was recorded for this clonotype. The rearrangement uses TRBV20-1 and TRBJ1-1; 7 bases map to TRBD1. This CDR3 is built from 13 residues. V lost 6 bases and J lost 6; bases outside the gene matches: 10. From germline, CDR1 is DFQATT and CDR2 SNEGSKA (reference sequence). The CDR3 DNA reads TGCAGTGCAAACGGACAGGCACCACCTGAAGCTTTCTTT. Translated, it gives CSANGQAPPEAFF.

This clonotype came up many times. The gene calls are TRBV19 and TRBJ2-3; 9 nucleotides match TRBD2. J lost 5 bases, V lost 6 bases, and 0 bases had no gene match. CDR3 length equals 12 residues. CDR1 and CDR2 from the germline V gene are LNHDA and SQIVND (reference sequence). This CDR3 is CASRLAGDTQYF. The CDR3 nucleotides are TGTGCCAGTAGACTAGCGGGAGATACGCAGTATTTT.

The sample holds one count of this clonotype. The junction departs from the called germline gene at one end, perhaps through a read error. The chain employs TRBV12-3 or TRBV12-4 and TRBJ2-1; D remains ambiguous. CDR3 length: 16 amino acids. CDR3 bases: TGTGCCAGCAGCCCTCCGGGCCCGAGCTCCTACAATGATCAGTTCTTC. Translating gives CASSPPGPSSYNDQFF.

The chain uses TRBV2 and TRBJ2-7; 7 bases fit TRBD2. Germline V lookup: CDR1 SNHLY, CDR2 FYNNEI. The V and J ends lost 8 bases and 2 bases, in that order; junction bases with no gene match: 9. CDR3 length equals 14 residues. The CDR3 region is CASAGAEYTYEQYF. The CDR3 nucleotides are TGTGCCAGCGCGGGAGCGGAATATACCTACGAGCAGTACTTC.

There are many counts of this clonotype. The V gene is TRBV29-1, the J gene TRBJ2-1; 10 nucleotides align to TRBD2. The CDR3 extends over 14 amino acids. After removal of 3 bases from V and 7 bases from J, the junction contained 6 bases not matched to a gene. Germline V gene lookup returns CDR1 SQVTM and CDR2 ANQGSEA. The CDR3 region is CSVDSSGSANEQFF. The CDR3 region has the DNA TGCAGCGTTGATTCTAGCGGGAGTGCTAATGAGCAGTTCTTC.

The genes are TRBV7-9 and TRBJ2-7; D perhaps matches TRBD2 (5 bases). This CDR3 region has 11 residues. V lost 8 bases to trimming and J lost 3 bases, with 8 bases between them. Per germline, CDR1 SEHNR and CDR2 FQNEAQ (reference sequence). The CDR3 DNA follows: TGTGCCAGCGCGGGCGGCTACGAGCAGTACTTC. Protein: CASAGGYEQYF.

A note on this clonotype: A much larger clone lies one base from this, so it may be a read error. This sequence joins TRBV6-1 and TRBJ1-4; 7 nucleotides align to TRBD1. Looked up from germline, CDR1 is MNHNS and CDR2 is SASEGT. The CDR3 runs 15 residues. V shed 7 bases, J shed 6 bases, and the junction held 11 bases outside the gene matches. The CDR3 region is CASKGASLSYEKLFF. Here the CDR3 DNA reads TGTGCCAGCAAGGGGGCATCTTTGTCTTATGAAAAACTGTTTTTT.

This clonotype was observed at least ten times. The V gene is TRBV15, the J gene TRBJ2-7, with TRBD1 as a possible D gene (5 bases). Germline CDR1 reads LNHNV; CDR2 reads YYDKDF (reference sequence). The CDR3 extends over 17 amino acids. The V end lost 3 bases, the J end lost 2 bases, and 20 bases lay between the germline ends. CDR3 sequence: CATSSYNVPGPTYEQYF. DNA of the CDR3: TGTGCCACCAGCAGTTACAATGTGCCAGGGCCGACCTACGAGCAGTACTTC.

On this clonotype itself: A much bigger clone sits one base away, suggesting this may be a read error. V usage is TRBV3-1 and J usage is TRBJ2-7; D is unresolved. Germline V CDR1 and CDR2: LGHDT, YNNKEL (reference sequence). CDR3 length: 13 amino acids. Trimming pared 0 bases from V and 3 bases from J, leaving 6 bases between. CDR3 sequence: CASSQDVSYEQYF. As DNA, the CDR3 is TGTGCCAGCAGCCAAGACGTTAGCTACGAGCAGTACTTC.

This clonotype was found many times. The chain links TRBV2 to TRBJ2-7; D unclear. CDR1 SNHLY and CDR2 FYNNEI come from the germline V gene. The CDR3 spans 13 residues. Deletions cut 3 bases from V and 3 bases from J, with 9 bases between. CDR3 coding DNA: TGTGCCAGCAGTGAGTGGCCTAACTACGAGCAGTACTTC. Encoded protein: CASSEWPNYEQYF. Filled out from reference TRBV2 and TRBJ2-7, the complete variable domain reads EPEVTQTPSHQVTQMGQEVILRCVPISNHLYFYWYRQILGQKVEFLVSFYNNEISEKSEIFDDQFSVERPDGSNFTLKIRSTKLEDSAMYFCASSEWPNYEQYFGPGTRLTVT.

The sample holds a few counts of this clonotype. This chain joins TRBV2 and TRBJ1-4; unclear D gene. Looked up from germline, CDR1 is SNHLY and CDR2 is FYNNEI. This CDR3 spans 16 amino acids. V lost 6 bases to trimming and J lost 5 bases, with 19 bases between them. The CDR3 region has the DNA TGTGCCAGCAGCCCTAGGGCCCCTCGAAACAATGAAAAACTGTTTTTT. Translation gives CASSPRAPRNNEKLFF.

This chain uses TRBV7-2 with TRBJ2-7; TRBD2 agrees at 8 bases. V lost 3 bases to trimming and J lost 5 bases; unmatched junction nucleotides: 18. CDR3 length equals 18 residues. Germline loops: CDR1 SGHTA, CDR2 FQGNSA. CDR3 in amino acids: CASSLAPLGAGVLDEQYF. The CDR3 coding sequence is TGTGCCAGCAGCTTGGCCCCACTGGGAGCGGGAGTGCTCGACGAGCAGTACTTC.

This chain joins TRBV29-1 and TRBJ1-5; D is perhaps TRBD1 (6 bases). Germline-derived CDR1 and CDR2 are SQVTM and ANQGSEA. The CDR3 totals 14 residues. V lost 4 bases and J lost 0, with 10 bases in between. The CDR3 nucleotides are TGCAGCGTTGGGACAGATAATAGCAATCAGCCCCAGCATTTT. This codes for CSVGTDNSNQPQHF.

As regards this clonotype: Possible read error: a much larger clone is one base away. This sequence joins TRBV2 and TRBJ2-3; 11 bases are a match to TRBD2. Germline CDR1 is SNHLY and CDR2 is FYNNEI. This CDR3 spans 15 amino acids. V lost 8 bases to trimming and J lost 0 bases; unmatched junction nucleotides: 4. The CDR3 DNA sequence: TGTGCCAGCGACCGGACTAGCGGGAGCACAGATACGCAGTATTTT. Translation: CASDRTSGSTDTQYF.

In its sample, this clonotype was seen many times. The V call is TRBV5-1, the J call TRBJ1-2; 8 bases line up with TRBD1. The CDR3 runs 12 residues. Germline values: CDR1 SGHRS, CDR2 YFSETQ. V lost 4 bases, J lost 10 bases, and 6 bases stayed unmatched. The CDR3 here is CASSRDRMDYTF. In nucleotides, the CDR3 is TGCGCCAGCAGCCGGGACAGGATGGACTACACCTTC.

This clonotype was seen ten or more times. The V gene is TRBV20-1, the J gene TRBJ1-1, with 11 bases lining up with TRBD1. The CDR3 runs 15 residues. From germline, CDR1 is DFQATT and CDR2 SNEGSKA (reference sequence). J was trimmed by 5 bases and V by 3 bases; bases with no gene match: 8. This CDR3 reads CSARSPDRGLTEAFF. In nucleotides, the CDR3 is TGCAGTGCTAGGAGCCCGGACAGGGGGCTGACTGAAGCTTTCTTT.